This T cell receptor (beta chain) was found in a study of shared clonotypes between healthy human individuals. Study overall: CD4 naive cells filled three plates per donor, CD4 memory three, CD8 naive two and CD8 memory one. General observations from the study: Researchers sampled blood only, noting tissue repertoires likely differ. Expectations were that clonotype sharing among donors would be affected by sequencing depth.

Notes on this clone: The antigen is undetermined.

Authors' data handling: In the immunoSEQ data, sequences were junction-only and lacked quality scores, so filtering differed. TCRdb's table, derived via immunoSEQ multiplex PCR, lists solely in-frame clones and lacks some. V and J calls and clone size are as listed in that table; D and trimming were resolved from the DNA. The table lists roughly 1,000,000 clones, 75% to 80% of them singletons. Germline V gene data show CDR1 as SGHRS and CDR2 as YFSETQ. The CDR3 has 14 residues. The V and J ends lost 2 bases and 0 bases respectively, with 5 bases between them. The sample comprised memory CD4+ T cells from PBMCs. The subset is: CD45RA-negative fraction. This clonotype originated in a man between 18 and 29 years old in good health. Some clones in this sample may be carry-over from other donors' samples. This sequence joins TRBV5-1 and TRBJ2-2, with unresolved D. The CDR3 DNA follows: TGCGCCAGCAGCTTACGACCGAACACCGGGGAGCTGTTTTTT. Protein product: CASSLRPNTGELFF. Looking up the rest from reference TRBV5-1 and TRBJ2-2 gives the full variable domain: KAGVTQTPRYLIKTRGQQVTLSCSPISGHRSVSWYQQTPGQGLQFLFEYFSETQRNKGNFPGRFSGRQFSNSRSEMNVSTLELGDSALYLCASSLRPNTGELFFGEGSRLTVL.